This T cell receptor beta chain stems from a study of OX40 agonist ivuxolimab in advanced cancers. Study summary: It was ivuxolimab, an agonistic anti-OX40 (CD134) antibody, that patients were treated with. Previous treatment with anti-PD-1, anti-PD-L1 or anti-CTLA-4 therapy was allowed; 35% to 50% had received some.

With baseline, cycle 4 day 1, and cycle 7 day 1 as timepoints, blood was sampled. The protocol was immunoSEQ multiplex PCR, while the TCRdb copy is restricted to in-frame clones and leaves out a portion. This sample has over 65,000 clones, with around 85% found just once. This clonotype was obtained from an adult with an advanced solid tumor such as melanoma, head and neck, liver or kidney cancer. This specimen was CD4+ or CD8+ T cells sorted from blood, taken in a trial of the OX40 agonist ivuxolimab.

Here the CDR3 DNA reads TGTGCCAGCAGCTTCCCGGAACAGGGCGCAGATACGCAGTATTTT. This encodes CASSFPEQGADTQYF. The rearrangement uses TRBV7-9 and TRBJ2-3; maybe TRBD1 (6 bases). Trimming left V 3 bases short and J 4 bases short, with 14 bases between. This CDR3 is 15 amino acids long. Germline lookup yields CDR1 SEHNR and CDR2 FQNEAQ (reference sequence).